The entry below gives a single T cell receptor (beta chain) sequence along with its context. What it binds is unknown. Germline V gives CDR1 SGHRS, CDR2 YFSETQ. The CDR3 has 14 residues. Between the trimmed V and J ends, which lost 1 base and 0 bases, there was a span of 6 bases. This specimen comes from a study of cytomegalovirus exposure and HLA in healthy donors. Regarding the study as a whole: A later analysis showed that HLA-associated TCR beta chains had undergone more clonal expansion than equally common others. The presence/absence work took it that sequencing depth was about the same across donors. The investigators catalogued 164 TCR beta chains as cytomegalovirus-associated. At a 0.05 false discovery rate, a later analysis found over 15,000 TCR beta sequences to be associated with HLA alleles.

Primers: 60 Vbeta forward and 13 Jbeta reverse. TCRdb keeps only in-frame clones here, not all; method: immunoSEQ multiplex PCR. The data show 40,000 to 50,000 clones, approximately 65% seen once. Sequencing used PBMCs. The receptor's source is a man younger than 45 in good health and CMV-seronegative. This chain joins TRBV5-1 and TRBJ2-3; D might be TRBD1 (5 bases). CDR3 residues: CASSLRQSTDTQYF. The CDR3, as DNA: TGCGCCAGCAGCTTGAGACAGAGCACAGATACGCAGTATTTT. Variable domain in full (rest from reference TRBV5-1 and TRBJ2-3): KAGVTQTPRYLIKTRGQQVTLSCSPISGHRSVSWYQQTPGQGLQFLFEYFSETQRNKGNFPGRFSGRQFSNSRSEMNVSTLELGDSALYLCASSLRQSTDTQYFGPGTRLTVL.